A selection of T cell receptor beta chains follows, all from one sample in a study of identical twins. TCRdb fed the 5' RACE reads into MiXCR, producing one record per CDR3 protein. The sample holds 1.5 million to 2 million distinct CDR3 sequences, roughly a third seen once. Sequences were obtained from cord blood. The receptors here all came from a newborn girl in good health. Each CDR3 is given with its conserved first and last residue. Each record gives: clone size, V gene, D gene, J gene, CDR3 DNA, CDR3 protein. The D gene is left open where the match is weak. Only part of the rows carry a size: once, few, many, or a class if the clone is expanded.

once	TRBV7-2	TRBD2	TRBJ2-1	TGTGCCAGCAAACAAGGGATGACTAGCGGGAGCTACAATGAGCAGTTCTTC	CASKQGMTSGSYNEQFF
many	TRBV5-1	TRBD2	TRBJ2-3	TGCGCCAGCAGCCCTCCTAGCGGAGCCACAGATACGCAGTATTTT	CASSPPSGATDTQYF
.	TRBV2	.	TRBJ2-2	TGTGCCAGCAGCAGCCCTCGAGGGGAGCTGTTTTTT	CASSSPRGELFF
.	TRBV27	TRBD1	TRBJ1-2	TGTGCCAGTCGCGACAGGGGGCTCGGTGGCTATGGCTACACCTTC	CASRDRGLGGYGYTF
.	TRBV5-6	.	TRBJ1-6	TGTGCCAGCAGCTTGGGGGGCTCCTATAATTCACCCCCCCACTTT	CASSLGGSYNSPPHF
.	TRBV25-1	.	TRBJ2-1	TGTGCCAGCAGCTTACTGGGAACAGGGACCGATGAGCAGTTCTTC	CASSLLGTGTDEQFF
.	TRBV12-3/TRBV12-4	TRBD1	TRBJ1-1	TGTGCCAGCAGTTTAGGGCCAGGGGGGACGGGCACTGAAGCTTTCTTT	CASSLGPGGTGTEAFF
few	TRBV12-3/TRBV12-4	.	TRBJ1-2	TGTGCCAGCAGTGGCAGGGGTTCTGGCTACACCTTC	CASSGRGSGYTF
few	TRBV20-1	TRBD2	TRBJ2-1	TGCAGTGCTAGAGATCGGGTAGTAGCGGGGAACAATGAGCAGTTCTTC	CSARDRVVAGNNEQFF
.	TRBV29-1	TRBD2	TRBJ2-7	TGCAGCGTCACCGGGGGGACTAGCGGGAGTCTGAACTACGAGCAGTACTTC	CSVTGGTSGSLNYEQYF
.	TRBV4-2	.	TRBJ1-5	TGTGCCAGCAGCCAAGGAGTGGGGAGGGATCAGCCCCAGCATTTT	CASSQGVGRDQPQHF
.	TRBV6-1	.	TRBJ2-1	TGTGCCAGCCGATTCCGCGGGAATGAGCAGTTCTTC	CASRFRGNEQFF
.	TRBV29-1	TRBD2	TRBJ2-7	TGCAGCGTAGTAAGGGAGGGGTCCCCCAATGAGCAGTACTTC	CSVVREGSPNEQYF
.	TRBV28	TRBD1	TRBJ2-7	TGTGCCAGCAGGGATGGACAGGTTACCTCCTACGAGCAGTACTTC	CASRDGQVTSYEQYF
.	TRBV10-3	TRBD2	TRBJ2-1	TGTGCCATCAGGCTAGCGGGAGAGTATGAGCAGTTCTTC	CAIRLAGEYEQFF
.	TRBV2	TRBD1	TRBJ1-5	TGTGCCAGCAGCAGACAGGGACGGAGCAATCAGCCCCAGCATTTT	CASSRQGRSNQPQHF
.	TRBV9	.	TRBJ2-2	TGTGCCAGCAGCGTAGCATTGTCGGTCGGGGAGCTGTTTTTT	CASSVALSVGELFF
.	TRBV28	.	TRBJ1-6	TGTGCCAGCAGTCCGGGGGGACGGGATTCACCCCTCCACTTT	CASSPGGRDSPLHF
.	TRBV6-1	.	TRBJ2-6	TGTGCCAGCAGTGAAGCGAAGACAGTCTCTGGGGCCAACGTCCTGACTTTC	CASSEAKTVSGANVLTF
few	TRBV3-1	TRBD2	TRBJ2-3	TGTGCCAGCAGCCAGGACCCCCTAGCGGCGGGTACGCAGTATTTT	CASSQDPLAAGTQYF
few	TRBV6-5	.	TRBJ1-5	TGTGCCAGCAGCCCATCTCCTGATCAGCCCCAGCATTTT	CASSPSPDQPQHF
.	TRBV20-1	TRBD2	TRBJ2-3	TGCAGTGCTAGGACCGTTACTAGCGGAATGAGGACAGATACGCAGTATTTT	CSARTVTSGMRTDTQYF
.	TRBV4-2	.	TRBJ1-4	TGTGCCAGCAGCCTGTCCGAACCTGTCGCAACTAATGAAAAACTGTTTTTT	CASSLSEPVATNEKLFF
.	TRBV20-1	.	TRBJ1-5	TGCAGTGCTCACCGACAGATTGATCAGCCCCAGCATTTT	CSAHRQIDQPQHF
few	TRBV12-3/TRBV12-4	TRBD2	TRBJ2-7	TGTGCCAGCAGTCCATCCGGGACTAGCGCGTTTGGACAGTACTTC	CASSPSGTSAFGQYF
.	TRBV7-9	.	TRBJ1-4	TGTGCCAGCAGCTTATTGAGGCAGGGAATTCGGCCGGGAAATGAAAAACTGTTTTTT	CASSLLRQGIRPGNEKLFF
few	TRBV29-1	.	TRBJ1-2	TGCAGCGCCCAGACAGGCAATGGCTACACCTTC	CSAQTGNGYTF
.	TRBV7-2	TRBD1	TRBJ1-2	TGTGCCAGCAGCTTATATAACAGGGGGCACGGGGGCTACACCTTC	CASSLYNRGHGGYTF
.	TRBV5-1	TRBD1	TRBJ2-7	TGCGCCAGCAGCTTGGCTCGTTGGGACAGCTCCTACGAGCAGTACTTC	CASSLARWDSSYEQYF
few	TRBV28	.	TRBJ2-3	TGTGCCAGCAGTTTGCAGGAGGATACGCAGTATTTT	CASSLQEDTQYF
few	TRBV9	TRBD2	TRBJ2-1	TGTGCCAGCAGCGTAGGGACTAGCGGGACTTCGGAGCAGTTCTTC	CASSVGTSGTSEQFF
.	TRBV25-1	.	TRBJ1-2	TGTGCCAGCAGTGAACCCAACACCTATGGCTACACCTTC	CASSEPNTYGYTF